Following are 26 T cell receptor beta chains from one sample sequenced in a study of OX40 agonist ivuxolimab in advanced cancers. Clones were read by immunoSEQ multiplex PCR, and TCRdb kept only the in-frame ones, dropping some. Of 60,000 to 80,000 clones detected, roughly 80% appear once; the ten largest clones hold around 5%. Sequenced here: CD4+ or CD8+ T cells sorted from blood, sampled in a trial of the OX40 agonist ivuxolimab. Receptor source: an adult with an advanced solid tumor such as melanoma, head and neck, liver or kidney cancer.

The chain is built from TRBV18 and TRBJ2-1, with 7 bases matching TRBD1. The ends lost 3 bases at V and 2 bases at J; junction bases unmatched: 16. Germline CDR1 reads KGHSH; CDR2 reads LQKENI. The CDR3 runs to 19 residues. The CDR3 DNA reads as TGTGCCAGCTCACCGAGCGCTGGCCGAAAGGACAGGACCTACAATGAGCAGTTCTTC. Its translation: CASSPSAGRKDRTYNEQFF. Variable domain in full (rest from reference TRBV18 and TRBJ2-1): NAGVMQNPRHLVRRRGQEARLRCSPMKGHSHVYWYRQLPEEGLKFMVYLQKENIIDESGMPKERFSAEFPKEGPSILRIQQVVRGDSAAYFCASSPSAGRKDRTYNEQFFGPGTRLTVL.

This chain joins TRBV5-4 and TRBJ2-2, with 7 bases matching TRBD1. Germline CDR1 and CDR2: SGHNT and YYREEE (reference sequence). After removal of 3 bases from V and 3 bases from J, the junction contained 5 bases not matched to a gene. This CDR3 contains 15 residues. In DNA, the CDR3 is TGTGCCAGCAGCTCCGGACAGGAGTACACCGGGGAGCTGTTTTTT. Its translation: CASSSGQEYTGELFF.

There are a few counts of this clone. This chain joins TRBV5-1 and TRBJ1-1; unclear D gene. V was pared by 7 bases and J by 0 bases, with 10 bases between. The CDR3 is 13 residues long. The V gene's germline CDR1 is SGHRS and CDR2 YFSETQ. The DNA for the CDR3 is TGCGCCAGCCACTTAAACCTGAACACTGAAGCTTTCTTT. It translates to CASHLNLNTEAFF.

This clone showed up many times. The gene calls are TRBV28 and TRBJ1-1, with D possibly being TRBD1 (5 bases). Germline CDR1 is MDHEN and CDR2 is SYDVKM. V was clipped by 6 bases and J by 7 bases, with 15 bases between them. CDR3 size: 13 residues. CDR3 coding DNA: TGTGCCAGCAGGACCCTACGGGGGGGTGAAGCTTTCTTT. Translating gives CASRTLRGGEAFF. Based on the CDR3 plus reference TRBV28 and TRBJ1-1, the full variable domain is DVKVTQSSRYLVKRTGEKVFLECVQDMDHENMFWYRQDPGLGLRLIYFSYDVKMKEKGDIPEGYSVSREKKERFSLILESASTNQTSMYLCASRTLRGGEAFFGQGTRLTVV.

The CDR3 region is CASSLTGREYNEQFF. DNA of the CDR3: TGTGCCAGCAGCTTAACGGGTCGGGAGTACAATGAGCAGTTCTTC. This chain uses TRBV7-3 with TRBJ2-1, with TRBD2 as a possible D gene (6 bases). This CDR3 has 15 residues. With 0 bases removed from V and 4 bases from J, the gap between germline ends came to 10 bases. The germline CDR1 and CDR2 sequences are SGHTA and FQGTGA.

The chain couples TRBV6-1 to TRBJ2-2; D may correspond to TRBD1 or TRBD2 (5 bases each). V lost 6 bases to trimming and J lost 4 bases, with 12 bases between them. Germline V gene sequence: CDR1 MNHNS, CDR2 SASEGT. The CDR3 covers 14 residues. CDR3 in DNA: TGTGCCAGCAGCCTCAATGGGGGCACCGGGGAGCTGTTTTTT. Residues: CASSLNGGTGELFF.

The gene calls are TRBV21-1 and TRBJ2-6; the table names TRBD1, a call not compared with the DNA. TRBV21-1 is a pseudogene locus. The length of the CDR3 is 16 residues. The CDR3 region has the DNA TGTGCCAGCAGCGGACAGGGCAGCTCTGGGGCCAACGTCCTGACTTTC. It encodes CASSGQGSSGANVLTF.

The genes are TRBV13 and TRBJ1-2; 9 bases line up with TRBD1. The CDR3 loop spans 14 amino acids. Germline V lookup: CDR1 PRHDT, CDR2 FYEKMQ (reference sequence). V shed 5 bases and J 8 bases; nucleotides not matched to a gene: 9. The CDR3 loop reads CASSPGQGPRGYTF. The CDR3 nucleotides are TGTGCCAGCAGCCCGGGACAGGGACCTCGGGGCTACACCTTC.

This clone appeared once. The chain couples TRBV6-5 to TRBJ1-2; TRBD1 is a possible D gene (6 bases). The CDR3 spans 15 residues. Germline V CDR1 and CDR2: MNHEY, SVGAGI. V was shortened by 5 bases and J by 10 bases, with 23 bases between the two germline ends. This CDR3 is CASSGAWQPPGDYTF. The DNA of the CDR3 is TGTGCCAGCAGTGGGGCTTGGCAGCCCCCAGGGGACTACACCTTC.

This chain connects TRBV7-9 to TRBJ2-1; D may be TRBD2 (5 bases). Germline CDR1 reads SEHNR; CDR2 reads FQNEAQ (reference sequence). Trimming took off 1 base at V and 6 bases at J, with 7 bases between the two ends. The CDR3 is 13 residues long. CDR3 bases: TGTGCCAGCAGCTTAGGGCTAGCCAATGAGCAGTTCTTC. Its translation: CASSLGLANEQFF.

The chain links TRBV6-6 to TRBJ1-2; the D gene is possibly TRBD1 (6 bases). The CDR3 loop spans 13 amino acids. Trimming stripped 9 bases from V and 6 bases from J, with 17 bases between. CDR1 is MNHNY, CDR2 SVGAGI, per germline (reference sequence). This CDR3 reads CAREGGQSHGYTF. The CDR3 bases are TGTGCCAGAGAGGGGGGACAATCCCATGGCTACACCTTC.

The chain combines TRBV5-5 with TRBJ1-3; 7 bases match TRBD1. V lost 2 bases, J lost 4 bases, and 9 bases stayed unmatched. The CDR3 has 16 amino acids. Germline V gene lookup returns CDR1 SGHKS and CDR2 YYEKEE (reference sequence). CDR3 in amino acids: CASSLQGTNRGNTIYF. The CDR3 DNA follows: TGTGCCAGCAGCTTACAGGGGACAAACCGGGGAAACACCATATATTTT.

The J gene is TRBJ1-4, the V gene TRBV6-6; a weak D match, TRBD1 (5 bases). Germline CDR1 reads MNHNY; CDR2 reads SVGAGI (reference sequence). CDR3 length: 15 amino acids. The V end lost 6 bases, the J end lost 8 bases, and 19 bases lay between the germline ends. The CDR3 DNA is TGTGCCAGCAGCCCTAGGGGCCGCGTGGAGGAAAAACTGTTTTTT. This encodes CASSPRGRVEEKLFF.

In its sample, this clone was seen once. This chain uses TRBV15 with TRBJ1-2; 7 nucleotides align to TRBD1. This CDR3 region has 14 residues. Per the germline V gene, CDR1 is LNHNV and CDR2 is YYDKDF (reference sequence). The V and J ends lost 5 bases and 4 bases, in that order; junction bases with no gene match: 7. CDR3 region: CATSVTGDGYGYTF. The CDR3 region has the DNA TGTGCCACCAGCGTTACAGGGGATGGCTATGGCTACACCTTC.

The chain joins TRBV27 to TRBJ2-6; no clear D gene. V gave up 5 bases and J gave up 5 bases, with 22 bases separating them. The germline gives CDR1 MNHEY, CDR2 SMNVEV (reference sequence). The CDR3 consists of 18 residues. CDR3 in DNA: TGTGCCAGCAGTGCTGTGTTCTGGCTACAAAGTCGGGCCAACGTCCTGACTTTC. It encodes CASSAVFWLQSRANVLTF.

The CDR3 loop is CAWSISGTGNSPLHF. The CDR3 region has the DNA TGTGCCTGGAGTATATCCGGGACAGGAAATTCACCCCTCCACTTT. The chain couples TRBV30 to TRBJ1-6, with 8 positions matching TRBD1. Germline-derived CDR1 and CDR2 are GTSNPN and SVGIG (reference sequence). The trim removed 2 bases at V and 7 bases at J, leaving 7 bases unmatched. CDR3 size: 15 residues.

V is TRBV5-1 and J is TRBJ2-3, with 11 bases identical to TRBD2. The V and J ends lost 2 bases and 6 bases, in that order; junction bases with no gene match: 11. Germline loops: CDR1 SGHRS, CDR2 YFSETQ. The CDR3 is made up of 17 amino acids. The CDR3 region is CASSFLATSGRTDTQYF. The CDR3 DNA is TGCGCCAGCAGCTTCCTCGCTACTAGCGGGAGAACCGATACGCAGTATTTT.

Points on this clone: The same CDR3 is also encoded by other DNA sequences in this sample. The chain has TRBV5-5 and TRBJ1-2, with D possibly TRBD1 on 5 matching bases. CDR1 is SGHKS, CDR2 YYEKEE, per germline (reference sequence). The CDR3 has 14 amino acids. V was shortened by 2 bases and J by 2 bases, with 10 bases between the two germline ends. The CDR3 spells CASSFLGENYGYTF. The CDR3 DNA is TGTGCCAGCAGCTTCTTGGGGGAGAACTATGGCTACACCTTC.

The V and J genes are TRBV7-2 and TRBJ2-2; D uncertain. Germline CDR1 SGHTA, CDR2 FQGNSA. The CDR3 is 13 amino acids. Trimming stripped 3 bases from V and 8 bases from J, with 10 bases between. The CDR3 protein is CASSFRSIGELFF. The CDR3, as DNA: TGTGCCAGCAGCTTTAGGTCTATTGGGGAGCTGTTTTTT.

The chain joins TRBV4-1 to TRBJ1-1; D is uncertain. The V gene lost 0 bases and the J gene lost 10 bases, with 15 bases spanning the gap. Germline V CDR1 and CDR2: MGHRA, YSYEKL. This CDR3 region has 14 residues. The CDR3 bases are TGCGCCAGCAGCCAAGATGGGAAACGATCGGGAGCTTTCTTT. Translation gives CASSQDGKRSGAFF.

This chain connects TRBV6-1 to TRBJ2-3; D ambiguous. The CDR3 extends over 14 amino acids. CDR1 is MNHNS and CDR2 is SASEGT in the germline V gene. V dropped 6 bases and J dropped 2 bases, with 12 bases sitting between them. The CDR3 sequence is CASRLSWNTDTQYF. For the CDR3, the DNA is TGTGCCAGCAGGTTATCGTGGAACACAGATACGCAGTATTTT.

The rearrangement uses TRBV19 and TRBJ2-7; D call uncertain. Trimming removed 5 bases from V and 3 bases from J, with 11 bases in between. CDR3 size: 13 residues. CDR1 and CDR2 (germline): LNHDA, SQIVND (reference sequence). The chain's CDR3 is CASSASQRYEQYF. The DNA for the CDR3 is TGTGCCAGTAGTGCATCACAGCGCTACGAGCAGTACTTC.

This rearrangement joins TRBV7-8 to TRBJ2-1, with D maybe TRBD2 (7 bases). CDR1 and CDR2 from the germline V gene are SGHVS and FQNEAQ. The CDR3 covers 15 residues. The germline V and J ends were trimmed by 1 base and 9 bases, with 16 bases remaining between them. CDR3 coding DNA: TGTGCCAGCAGCTTAGAGCGGGGACATAATAGTGAGCAGTTCTTC. Translation: CASSLERGHNSEQFF.

The chain recombines TRBV25-1 with TRBJ1-6; no definite D call. Germline V gene data show CDR1 as MGHDK and CDR2 as SYGVNS. Between the trimmed V and J ends, which lost 4 bases and 8 bases, there was a span of 12 bases. The CDR3 extends over 14 amino acids. The CDR3 DNA is TGTGCCAGCAGTGGGAGCCTCAGGCATTCACCCCTCCACTTT. Residues: CASSGSLRHSPLHF.

The J gene is TRBJ2-5, the V gene TRBV5-6, with TRBD2 matching 14 bases. CDR1 and CDR2 (germline): SGHDT, YYEEEE. The CDR3 contains 18 residues. Losses at the gene ends were 0 bases for V and 5 bases for J; bases not matched to a gene: 9. This chain's CDR3 is CASSLEGLAGVLRETQYF. The DNA of the CDR3 is TGTGCCAGCAGCTTGGAGGGACTAGCGGGAGTACTTAGGGAGACCCAGTACTTC. The full variable domain, rest sourced from reference TRBV5-6 and TRBJ2-5, is DAGVTQSPTHLIKTRGQQVTLRCSPKSGHDTVSWYQQALGQGPQFIFQYYEEEERQRGNFPDRFSGHQFPNYSSELNVNALLLGDSALYLCASSLEGLAGVLRETQYFGPGTRLLVL.

The chain recombines TRBV27 with TRBJ1-2; D is perhaps TRBD1 (5 bases). CDR3 size: 13 residues. The V gene lost 7 bases and the J gene lost 2 bases, with 11 bases spanning the gap. Per germline, CDR1 MNHEY and CDR2 SMNVEV (reference sequence). This CDR3 reads CASKTGLNYGYTF. CDR3 DNA sequence: TGTGCCAGCAAAACAGGCCTGAACTATGGCTACACCTTC.